Listed below are T cell receptor beta chains from one sample, sequenced in a study of blood T cell repertoires in COVID-19. The method was immunoSEQ multiplex PCR; TCRdb's version includes in-frame clones alone and lacks a portion of them. Of about 45,000 clones listed, 60% to 80% are singletons. Sequencing was performed on peripheral blood. The receptors were sampled from a man in his 70s with acute or convalescent COVID-19. The CDR3 runs from the conserved cysteine through the conserved F or W. D genes are given only for firm matches. Only part of the rows carry a size: once, few, many, or a class if the clone is expanded.

J gene: TRBJ1-1; clone size: NA; D gene: TRBD1; V gene: TRBV18; CDR3 protein: CASSPPRQGVRDEAFF; CDR3 DNA: TGTGCCAGCTCACCACCGCGACAGGGGGTCCGGGATGAAGCTTTCTTT
J gene: TRBJ1-2; clone size: few; D gene: NA; V gene: TRBV5-1; CDR3 protein: CASSPYGGQDYGYTF; CDR3 DNA: TGCGCCAGCAGCCCCTATGGAGGGCAGGACTATGGCTACACCTTC
J gene: TRBJ2-1; clone size: NA; D gene: TRBD1; V gene: TRBV18; CDR3 protein: CASSLDRDSYNEQFF; CDR3 DNA: TGTGCCAGCTCACTAGACAGGGACTCCTACAATGAGCAGTTCTTC
J gene: TRBJ1-1; clone size: NA; D gene: NA; V gene: TRBV29-1; CDR3 protein: CSVVQELEAFF; CDR3 DNA: TGCAGCGTTGTCCAGGAACTTGAAGCTTTCTTT
J gene: TRBJ2-2; clone size: NA; D gene: NA; V gene: TRBV4-1; CDR3 protein: CASSQVGLGTGELFF; CDR3 DNA: TGCGCCAGCAGCCAAGTCGGGTTGGGCACCGGGGAGCTGTTTTTT
J gene: TRBJ1-2; clone size: NA; D gene: NA; V gene: TRBV4-2; CDR3 protein: CASSQATSTYGYTF; CDR3 DNA: TGTGCCAGCAGCCAAGCCACCTCCACTTATGGCTACACCTTC
J gene: TRBJ1-2; clone size: NA; D gene: NA; V gene: TRBV5-6; CDR3 protein: CASSFLWGYTF; CDR3 DNA: TGTGCCAGCAGCTTTCTATGGGGCTACACCTTC
J gene: TRBJ2-7; clone size: NA; D gene: TRBD2; V gene: TRBV5-5; CDR3 protein: CASSSPWGGTYEQYF; CDR3 DNA: TGTGCCAGCAGCTCCCCATGGGGGGGAACCTACGAGCAGTACTTC
J gene: TRBJ1-1; clone size: once; D gene: TRBD1; V gene: TRBV7-2; CDR3 protein: CASRSNRGRDTEAFF; CDR3 DNA: TGTGCCAGCAGGTCAAACAGGGGAAGGGACACTGAAGCTTTCTTT
J gene: TRBJ2-3; clone size: NA; D gene: NA; V gene: TRBV11-2; CDR3 protein: CASSPSTDTQYF; CDR3 DNA: TGTGCCAGCAGCCCTAGCACAGATACGCAGTATTTT
J gene: TRBJ2-1; clone size: medium-sized; D gene: TRBD2; V gene: TRBV6-2/TRBV6-3; CDR3 protein: CASSYPLGRGAEDEQFF; CDR3 DNA: TGTGCCAGCAGTTACCCCCTTGGGCGGGGGGCGGAGGATGAGCAGTTCTTC
J gene: TRBJ1-1; clone size: NA; D gene: NA; V gene: TRBV13; CDR3 protein: CASSLGDWENTEAFF; CDR3 DNA: TGTGCCAGCAGCTTAGGGGACTGGGAGAACACTGAAGCTTTCTTT
J gene: TRBJ1-2; clone size: medium-sized; D gene: NA; V gene: TRBV9; CDR3 protein: CASSGQGSERRGYTF; CDR3 DNA: TGTGCCAGCAGCGGACAAGGGAGCGAGAGGAGAGGCTACACCTTC
J gene: TRBJ2-5; clone size: NA; D gene: NA; V gene: TRBV5-4; CDR3 protein: CASSLRQVQETQYF; CDR3 DNA: TGTGCCAGCAGCTTGAGGCAGGTTCAAGAGACCCAGTACTTC
J gene: TRBJ2-1; clone size: NA; D gene: NA; V gene: TRBV19; CDR3 protein: CASSMGGRSYNEQFF; CDR3 DNA: TGTGCCAGTAGTATGGGGGGTCGCTCCTACAATGAGCAGTTCTTC
J gene: TRBJ2-7; clone size: NA; D gene: TRBD2; V gene: TRBV6-5; CDR3 protein: CASRAGGNEQYF; CDR3 DNA: TGTGCCAGCAGAGCGGGGGGAAACGAGCAGTACTTC
J gene: TRBJ1-1; clone size: NA; D gene: TRBD1; V gene: TRBV10-3; CDR3 protein: CAISESTGGYAFF; CDR3 DNA: TGTGCCATCAGTGAGTCGACAGGGGGATATGCTTTCTTT
J gene: TRBJ1-5; clone size: NA; D gene: NA; V gene: TRBV7-2; CDR3 protein: CASSALGSSNQPQHF; CDR3 DNA: TGTGCCAGCAGCGCCCTCGGGAGCAGCAATCAGCCCCAGCATTTT
J gene: TRBJ2-3; clone size: NA; D gene: NA; V gene: TRBV19; CDR3 protein: CASRTELITDTQYF; CDR3 DNA: TGTGCCAGTCGGACAGAGCTCATCACAGATACGCAGTATTTT
J gene: TRBJ1-2; clone size: NA; D gene: NA; V gene: TRBV6-5; CDR3 protein: CASSTPEIQGRGYTF; CDR3 DNA: TGTGCCAGCAGCACGCCCGAGATTCAGGGAAGAGGCTACACCTTC
J gene: TRBJ2-3; clone size: NA; D gene: TRBD2; V gene: TRBV2; CDR3 protein: CASSGMTSGGPDTQYF; CDR3 DNA: TGTGCCAGCAGTGGAATGACTAGCGGGGGGCCAGATACGCAGTATTTT
J gene: TRBJ2-3; clone size: NA; D gene: NA; V gene: TRBV15; CDR3 protein: CATSRDPGTPDTQYF; CDR3 DNA: TGTGCCACCAGCAGAGATCCTGGGACTCCGGATACGCAGTATTTT
J gene: TRBJ1-2; clone size: few; D gene: NA; V gene: TRBV27; CDR3 protein: CASRDPTGANYGYTF; CDR3 DNA: TGTGCCAGCCGTGATCCAACGGGGGCTAACTATGGCTACACCTTC
J gene: TRBJ1-3; clone size: NA; D gene: TRBD1; V gene: TRBV6-5; CDR3 protein: CASRLSGGSGNTIYF; CDR3 DNA: TGTGCCAGCAGGCTATCAGGGGGCTCTGGAAACACCATATATTTT
J gene: TRBJ1-4; clone size: NA; D gene: TRBD1; V gene: TRBV19; CDR3 protein: CASSPQGKTEKLFF; CDR3 DNA: TGTGCCAGTAGTCCACAGGGGAAGACAGAAAAACTGTTTTTT
J gene: TRBJ1-5; clone size: NA; D gene: TRBD1; V gene: TRBV3-1/TRBV3-2; CDR3 protein: CASSLGQLNQPQHF; CDR3 DNA: TGTGCCAGCAGCCTGGGACAGCTTAATCAGCCCCAGCATTTT
J gene: TRBJ1-4; clone size: NA; D gene: TRBD1; V gene: TRBV7-9; CDR3 protein: CASSLAGTDEKLFF; CDR3 DNA: TGTGCCAGCAGCTTGGCCGGGACAGATGAAAAACTGTTTTTT
J gene: TRBJ1-4; clone size: NA; D gene: TRBD1; V gene: TRBV19; CDR3 protein: CATRDRSNEKLFF; CDR3 DNA: TGTGCCACTAGGGACAGGAGTAATGAAAAACTGTTTTTT
J gene: TRBJ2-7; clone size: NA; D gene: NA; V gene: TRBV18; CDR3 protein: CASSPGQPYYEQYF; CDR3 DNA: TGTGCCAGCTCACCTGGACAGCCATACTACGAGCAGTACTTC
J gene: TRBJ1-2; clone size: few; D gene: NA; V gene: TRBV6-5; CDR3 protein: CASSYSRGGGYTF; CDR3 DNA: TGTGCCAGCAGTTACAGCAGAGGAGGTGGCTACACCTTC
J gene: TRBJ1-2; clone size: NA; D gene: TRBD1; V gene: TRBV4-3; CDR3 protein: CASSRAQTGIGYGYTF; CDR3 DNA: TGCGCCAGCAGCCGGGCCCAGACAGGGATCGGCTATGGCTACACCTTC
J gene: TRBJ1-1; clone size: NA; D gene: NA; V gene: TRBV11-2; CDR3 protein: CASSPSGGRGTEAFF; CDR3 DNA: TGTGCCAGCAGCCCTAGCGGGGGGCGAGGGACTGAAGCTTTCTTT
J gene: TRBJ2-3; clone size: NA; D gene: TRBD2; V gene: TRBV5-4; CDR3 protein: CASSSGTSEVTDTQYF; CDR3 DNA: TGTGCCAGCAGCTCCGGGACTAGCGAGGTCACAGATACGCAGTATTTT
J gene: TRBJ1-4; clone size: few; D gene: NA; V gene: TRBV7-6; CDR3 protein: CASSLTAPGATNEKLFF; CDR3 DNA: TGTGCCAGCAGCTTGACAGCCCCGGGAGCAACTAATGAAAAACTGTTTTTT
J gene: TRBJ1-3; clone size: few; D gene: TRBD1; V gene: TRBV4-3; CDR3 protein: CASSQDLLTGGGNTIYF; CDR3 DNA: TGCGCCAGCAGCCAAGATCTTTTGACAGGGGGCGGAAACACCATATATTTT
J gene: TRBJ1-2; clone size: NA; D gene: NA; V gene: TRBV12-3/TRBV12-4; CDR3 protein: CASSFSENYGYTF; CDR3 DNA: TGTGCCAGCAGTTTCTCCGAGAACTATGGCTACACCTTC
J gene: TRBJ1-5; clone size: NA; D gene: NA; V gene: TRBV11-2; CDR3 protein: CASSPDTDTKFFPQHF; CDR3 DNA: TGTGCCAGCAGCCCCGATACCGACACAAAGTTCTTTCCCCAGCATTTT
J gene: TRBJ1-2; clone size: NA; D gene: TRBD1; V gene: TRBV2; CDR3 protein: CATRRDRATVYGYTF; CDR3 DNA: TGTGCCACCCGTAGGGACAGGGCAACAGTCTATGGCTACACCTTC
J gene: TRBJ2-7; clone size: few; D gene: NA; V gene: TRBV7-9; CDR3 protein: CASSLDVSSYEQYF; CDR3 DNA: TGTGCCAGCAGCTTAGATGTCAGCTCCTACGAGCAGTACTTC
J gene: TRBJ1-4; clone size: NA; D gene: NA; V gene: TRBV11-2; CDR3 protein: CASSVNPRTNEKLFF; CDR3 DNA: TGTGCCAGCAGCGTGAACCCTCGGACTAATGAAAAACTGTTTTTT
J gene: TRBJ2-3; clone size: NA; D gene: NA; V gene: TRBV9; CDR3 protein: CARSVGGGGKPDTQYF; CDR3 DNA: TGTGCCCGCAGCGTAGGGGGCGGGGGGAAGCCAGATACGCAGTATTTT
J gene: TRBJ1-1; clone size: NA; D gene: NA; V gene: TRBV10-3; CDR3 protein: CAISQKGVDTEAFF; CDR3 DNA: TGTGCCATCAGTCAAAAGGGGGTGGACACTGAAGCTTTCTTT
J gene: TRBJ1-1; clone size: NA; D gene: NA; V gene: TRBV27; CDR3 protein: CASRLSPQGNTEAFF; CDR3 DNA: TGTGCCAGCAGACTTTCCCCTCAGGGGAACACTGAAGCTTTCTTT